Listed here are 14 T cell receptor beta chains from one sample, sequenced in a study of regulatory T cells in long-lasting Graves disease. The time point is: newly diagnosed GD, antithyroid drugs for less than 3 months. RNA isolated from PBMCs was used to make the TCR library. Library construction for TCR beta used iRepertoire HTBI primers and Arm-PCR of CDR3 regions. TCRdb re-derived calls from the multiplex PCR reads in MiXCR, one entry per CDR3 protein. The sample lists approximately 540,000 distinct CDR3 sequences, more than 10% occurring once. The sample also formed part of further work on T cells in Graves' hyperthyroidism and ophthalmopathy.

This sample comprised peripheral blood mononuclear cells (PBMCs), obtained at new diagnosis, from a patient treated with antithyroid drugs. The receptors were sampled from a woman aged 25 to 45 with Graves disease.

This clonotype was seen ten or more times. The CDR3 DNA sequence: TGTGCCAGCAGGGTGTCAGGGCCCAATCAGCCCCAGCATTTT. Its protein product is CASRVSGPNQPQHF. The rearrangement joins TRBV12-3 or TRBV12-4 to TRBJ1-5, with D possibly matching TRBD1 (5 bases). V shed 6 bases and J shed 3 bases, with 12 bases lying between them. The CDR3 loop spans 14 amino acids.

This clonotype was detected only a few times. The chain employs TRBV7-9 and TRBJ2-7; 8 bases line up with TRBD2. With 0 bases clipped from V and 6 bases from J, the junction kept 4 bases outside the gene matches. The CDR3 contains 14 residues. Germline assignment: CDR1 SEHNR and CDR2 FQNEAQ (reference sequence). As DNA, the CDR3 is TGTGCCAGCAGCTTAGCGGCGGGGGGCGGCGAGCAGTACTTC. This translates into CASSLAAGGGEQYF.

This clonotype was seen many times. DNA of the CDR3: TGTGCCAGCAGCCTGGGACTGAGCAACACTGAAGCTTTCTTT. This translates into CASSLGLSNTEAFF. The chain combines TRBV11-2 with TRBJ1-1; TRBD1 might be the D (5 bases). Looked up from germline, CDR1 is SGHAT and CDR2 is FQNNGV. The CDR3 consists of 14 residues. V was trimmed by 5 bases and J by 2 bases, leaving 12 bases between them.

With respect to this clonotype: A read error is possible here, since a much larger clone lies one base away. The chain carries TRBV7-2 and TRBJ2-3, with 7 bases identical to TRBD2. CDR3 length equals 16 residues. The germline CDR1 and CDR2 sequences are SGHTA and FQGNSA. CDR3 amino acids: CASSPSPGGKGDTHYF. For the CDR3, the DNA is TGTGCCAGCAGCCCCTCCCCGGGGGGTAAGGGAGATACGCACTATTTT.

This clonotype has a count of ten or more. This chain joins TRBV28 and TRBJ2-1; TRBD2 agrees at 7 bases. V shed 8 bases, J shed 8 bases, and the junction held 24 bases outside the gene matches. The CDR3 runs 18 residues. The germline V gene encodes CDR1 MDHEN and CDR2 SYDVKM. In DNA, the CDR3 is TGTGCCAGCGGGCGGGGGTCACTCTATTCCTCTCGCGCCGATGAGCAGTTCTTC. Translating gives CASGRGSLYSSRADEQFF. The full variable domain, in which reference TRBV28 and TRBJ2-1 provide the parts outside the CDR3, is DVKVTQSSRYLVKRTGEKVFLECVQDMDHENMFWYRQDPGLGLRLIYFSYDVKMKEKGDIPEGYSVSREKKERFSLILESASTNQTSMYLCASGRGSLYSSRADEQFFGPGTRLTVL.

The rearrangement joins TRBV19 to TRBJ2-3, with D perhaps TRBD2 (5 bases). This CDR3 region has 13 residues. The germline V and J ends were trimmed by 3 bases and 6 bases, with 10 bases remaining between them. The germline gives CDR1 LNHDA, CDR2 SQIVND (reference sequence). The CDR3 nucleotides read TGTGCCAGTAGTATTTCCCCGGGGGATACGCAGTATTTT. Its protein is CASSISPGDTQYF.

This rearrangement joins TRBV29-1 to TRBJ1-2; TRBD1 aligns across 8 bases. Germline V CDR1 and CDR2: SQVTM, ANQGSEA. CDR3 length: 12 amino acids. V lost 7 bases, J lost 7 bases, and 8 bases stayed unmatched. CDR3 protein: CSAYRGDGGYTF. As DNA, the CDR3 is TGCAGCGCCTACAGGGGGGATGGTGGCTACACCTTC. Drawing the rest from reference TRBV29-1 and TRBJ1-2, the complete variable domain is SAVISQKPSRDICQRGTSLTIQCQVDSQVTMMFWYRQQPGQSLTLIATANQGSEATYESGFVIDKFPISRPNLTFSTLTVSNMSPEDSSIYLCSAYRGDGGYTFGSGTRLTVV.

This clonotype occurred many times. The chain combines TRBV6-1 with TRBJ2-7; TRBD2 is a possible D gene (5 bases). V shed 10 bases and J shed 4 bases, with 20 bases lying between them. The CDR3 has 14 residues. Germline V gene lookup returns CDR1 MNHNS and CDR2 SASEGT. The CDR3 DNA is TGTGCCACTATAAGCCCCGGGGATCGGTACGAGCAGTACTTC. It encodes CATISPGDRYEQYF.

This clonotype was recorded at least ten times. The rearrangement uses TRBV7-9 and TRBJ2-5; no clear D gene. The CDR3 has 16 amino acids. Deletions cut 5 bases from V and 3 bases from J, with 19 bases between. Per the germline V gene, CDR1 is SEHNR and CDR2 is FQNEAQ (reference sequence). The CDR3: CASSKYFGPGEETQYF. In DNA, the CDR3 is TGTGCCAGCAGCAAGTATTTCGGGCCCGGCGAAGAGACCCAGTACTTC.

This clonotype was observed many times. The rearrangement links TRBV11-2 to TRBJ2-7; TRBD1 matches at 10 bases. The V gene's germline CDR1 is SGHAT and CDR2 FQNNGV. There are 15 residues in the CDR3. The ends lost 1 base at V and 3 bases at J; junction bases unmatched: 3. CDR3 sequence (DNA): TGTGCCAGCAGCTTAGTCGGGACAGGGGTCTACGAGCAGTACTTC. It translates to CASSLVGTGVYEQYF.

This clonotype was counted only a few times. The CDR3 sequence: CASSIVSRGRTGELFF. CDR3 in DNA: TGTGCCAGTAGTATAGTAAGCAGGGGGCGAACCGGGGAGCTGTTTTTT. The chain couples TRBV19 to TRBJ2-2, with 8 bases fitting TRBD1. With 1 base clipped from V and 5 bases from J, the junction kept 6 bases outside the gene matches. Germline V gene sequence: CDR1 LNHDA, CDR2 SQIVND (reference sequence). This CDR3 comprises 16 residues.

This clonotype was seen at least ten times. V and J are TRBV9 and TRBJ1-3; D unclear. The CDR3 has 17 amino acids. Trimming removed 3 bases at V and 0 bases at J, with 16 bases between. Germline V gene data show CDR1 as SGDLS and CDR2 as YYNGEE. For the CDR3, the DNA is TGTGCCAGCAGCGCGACCAACCGGGCCCGCTCTGGAAACACCATATATTTT. This sequence encodes CASSATNRARSGNTIYF. The whole variable domain, filled in from reference TRBV9 and TRBJ1-3, reads DSGVTQTPKHLITATGQRVTLRCSPRSGDLSVYWYQQSLDQGLQFLIQYYNGEERAKGNILERFSAQQFPDLHSELNLSSLELGDSALYFCASSATNRARSGNTIYFGEGSWLTVV.

This clonotype has a count of ten or more. The genes are TRBV7-9 and TRBJ1-2; 7 bases match TRBD1. Germline-derived CDR1 and CDR2 are SEHNR and FQNEAQ (reference sequence). The J segment lost 13 bases and the V segment lost 5 bases, leaving 13 bases of the junction unmatched. The CDR3 totals 13 residues. In DNA form, the CDR3 reads TGTGCCAGCAGCGGTTCCGGGACAGCAAGTGGCACCTTC. Its protein is CASSGSGTASGTF.

This clonotype was counted only a few times. The V gene is TRBV5-1, the J gene TRBJ2-2, with 14 bases matching TRBD2. This CDR3 contains 18 residues. CDR1 and CDR2 (germline): SGHRS, YFSETQ. V shed 3 bases, J shed 5 bases, and the junction held 9 bases outside the gene matches. For the CDR3, the DNA is TGCGCCAGCAGCTCGGGACTAGCGGGAGCAGCGGTAACCGGGGAGCTGTTTTTT. Encoded protein: CASSSGLAGAAVTGELFF.